This TCR beta chain is from a study of tumor-infiltrating lymphocytes in localized non-small cell lung cancer. By sample share, this clone is medium-sized. The germline V gene has CDR1 MNHNS and CDR2 SASEGT. The CDR3 spans 15 residues. Trimming left V 4 bases short and J 1 base short, with 13 bases between. Generated by immunoSEQ multiplex PCR, the TCRdb table keeps only in-frame clones and is missing some. This sample has around 12,000 clones, with about 76% found just once. The sequence was collected from a human donor with non-small cell lung cancer. Sequencing was done on a sample of uninvolved lung tissue not adjacent to the tumor. This sequence joins TRBV6-1 and TRBJ1-1; D not certain. CDR3 residues: CASSGRGRGNTEAFF. In DNA, the CDR3 is TGTGCCAGCAGTGGCCGAGGTCGGGGGAACACTGAAGCTTTCTTT.